This is a list of T cell receptor beta chains from one sample in a study of T-cell memory formation after mild COVID-19. TCRdb passed the 5' RACE reads through MiXCR, listing each CDR3 protein once. The table shows 250,000 to 300,000 distinct CDR3 sequences, with roughly 18% occurring only once. The sequenced material came from PBMCs or a T cell subset sorted from them (not recorded which). The receptors were gathered from a man aged 18 to 30 who had mild COVID-19 (a few samples of this study predate the infection). Cell type and time point are not known. CDR3s include the opening cysteine and the closing phenylalanine or tryptophan. A D gene is named only where the DNA matches it firmly. Clone sizes are given selectively: once, few, many, or a class where the clone is expanded.

CDR3 length	J gene	clone size	V gene	D gene	CDR3 DNA	CDR3 protein
15	TRBJ1-1	few	TRBV27	TRBD1	TGTGCCAGCAGCCTACTTCCGGACAGGGGCAAAGGAGCTTTCTTT	CASSLLPDRGKGAFF
18	TRBJ2-5	.	TRBV3-1	TRBD2	TGTGCCAGCAGCCAAGATCTGGTTGGCGGGGGGTACCAAGAGACCCAGTACTTC	CASSQDLVGGGYQETQYF
12	TRBJ2-1	few	TRBV27	.	TGTGCCAGCAGTTTACCCAAGGGAGAGCAGTTCTTC	CASSLPKGEQFF
16	TRBJ2-6	few	TRBV5-1	TRBD1	TGCGCCAGCAGCTTAGAGGGGGCGTCTGGGGCCAACGTCCTGACTTTC	CASSLEGASGANVLTF
16	TRBJ1-1	few	TRBV6-6	TRBD1	TGTGCCAGCAGTGGGGGAAGAGGACAGGAGAACACTGAAGCTTTCTTT	CASSGGRGQENTEAFF
15	TRBJ1-5	few	TRBV7-8	.	TGTGCCAGCAGCTTAGATCGCCGGGAGAATCAGCCCCAGCATTTT	CASSLDRRENQPQHF
16	TRBJ1-2	.	TRBV7-9	.	TGTGCCAGCAGACGACCCTTGACCGCCGGGCTGCGTGGCTACACCTTC	CASRRPLTAGLRGYTF
15	TRBJ2-2	.	TRBV13	TRBD1	TGTGCCAGCAGCTCACAGGGGGCAGGCACCGGGGAGCTGTTTTTT	CASSSQGAGTGELFF
12	TRBJ1-2	.	TRBV20-1	TRBD1	TGCAGTGCTTACAGGGGAGGCGATGGCTACACCTTC	CSAYRGGDGYTF
14	TRBJ2-3	few	TRBV7-3	.	TGTGCCAGCAGCCCTTCGATGAGCACAGATACGCAGTATTTT	CASSPSMSTDTQYF
16	TRBJ2-2	.	TRBV4-1	.	TGCGCCAGCAGCCAAGGGCCAGGGGTCTCCACCGGGGAGCTGTTTTTT	CASSQGPGVSTGELFF
14	TRBJ1-5	.	TRBV5-1	TRBD1	TGCGCCAGCAGCTGGGACAGTACGAATCAGCCCCAGCATTTT	CASSWDSTNQPQHF
14	TRBJ1-2	few	TRBV7-2	.	TGTGCCAGCAGCTTAGCCCCAGGATCCTATGGCTACACCTTC	CASSLAPGSYGYTF
15	TRBJ2-3	.	TRBV9	TRBD2	TGTGCCAGCAGCGAATCCGGGACTAGGAGTTATACGCAGTATTTT	CASSESGTRSYTQYF
18	TRBJ2-2	.	TRBV24-1	TRBD1	TGTGCCACCAGTGATTCATGGACAGGGGGAATGAACACCGGGGAGCTGTTTTTT	CATSDSWTGGMNTGELFF
18	TRBJ2-4	few	TRBV12-3/TRBV12-4	.	TGTGCCAGCAGTTTGCTAGACCTCGGACACCCCAGCGGAAACATTCAGTACTTC	CASSLLDLGHPSGNIQYF
13	TRBJ2-3	few	TRBV6-6	.	TGTGCCAGCAGTTGGGGGGGCCCAGATACGCAGTATTTT	CASSWGGPDTQYF
12	TRBJ2-3	few	TRBV29-1	.	TGCAGCATCGTCACTAGCACAGATACGCAGTATTTT	CSIVTSTDTQYF
15	TRBJ2-7	few	TRBV12-3/TRBV12-4	TRBD1	TGTGCCAGCGCTGGAGGGACAGGGGGACGTTACGTGCAGTACTTC	CASAGGTGGRYVQYF
15	TRBJ2-6	few	TRBV7-3	.	TGTGCCAGCAGCTTTTCGGGGGCTGGGGCCAACGTCCTGACTTTC	CASSFSGAGANVLTF
16	TRBJ1-6	.	TRBV30	.	TGTGCCTGGAGTCAGAAGGCCTCGGATTTTAATTCACCCCTCCACTTT	CAWSQKASDFNSPLHF
15	TRBJ2-1	few	TRBV29-1	TRBD2	TGCAGCGTATTGGGGACTAGCGGGGCCTACAATGAGCAGTTCTTC	CSVLGTSGAYNEQFF
17	TRBJ1-5	.	TRBV23-1	TRBD1	TGCGCCAGCAGTCAATCAGGGCAGGGGGCTTGGAGTCAGCCCCAGAATTTT	CASSQSGQGAWSQPQNF
11	TRBJ2-1	.	TRBV6-2/TRBV6-3	.	TGTGCCAGCAGTTACTCCACGTGGCAGTTCTTC	CASSYSTWQFF
16	TRBJ2-2	.	TRBV5-1	.	TGCGCCAGCAGCTTGGATCCAGCGGGGAACACCGGGGAGCTGTTTTTT	CASSLDPAGNTGELFF
16	TRBJ1-1	.	TRBV5-1	TRBD1	TGCGCCAGCAGCTTGCCTGGAGGGACAGGGGTCACTGAAGCTTTCTTT	CASSLPGGTGVTEAFF
15	TRBJ2-3	.	TRBV5-6	.	TGTGCCAGCAGCGTCGTTGGGAGGCGCACAGATACGCAGTATTTT	CASSVVGRRTDTQYF
12	TRBJ1-1	few	TRBV10-1	.	TGCGCCAGCAGTGAGAGACACACTGAAGCTTTCTTT	CASSERHTEAFF
11	TRBJ2-1	many	TRBV12-3/TRBV12-4	.	TGTGCCAGCAGTTTAGTGAATGAGCAGTTCTTC	CASSLVNEQFF
15	TRBJ2-1	few	TRBV10-3	.	TGTGCCATCAGTGGGGGCGTGGGCTCCTACAATGAGCAGTTCTTC	CAISGGVGSYNEQFF
15	TRBJ2-1	few	TRBV6-6	TRBD2	TGTGCCAGCAGACGACTAGCGGGGGGGAACAATGAGCAGTTCTTC	CASRRLAGGNNEQFF
13	TRBJ1-1	.	TRBV18	.	TGTGCCAGCTCACGGCAGATGAACACTGAAGCTTTCTTT	CASSRQMNTEAFF
15	TRBJ2-3	.	TRBV21-1	.	TGTGCCAGCACCGAAGACAGGGAGAGCACAGATACGCAGTATTTT	CASTEDRESTDTQYF
16	TRBJ2-2	few	TRBV20-1	TRBD2	TGCAGTGCCAGCTTGGGGGGGGTCGCGAACACCGGGGAGCTGTTTTTT	CSASLGGVANTGELFF
13	TRBJ2-5	.	TRBV12-3/TRBV12-4	.	TGTGCCAGCAGTTTACACAGGGATGAGACCCAGTACTTC	CASSLHRDETQYF
14	TRBJ2-5	few	TRBV7-8	.	TGTGCCAGCAGACCCGGGGGTATGCGGGAGACCCAGTACTTC	CASRPGGMRETQYF
14	TRBJ2-5	.	TRBV4-3	TRBD2	TGCGCCAGCAGCCAACTAGCGGGGAGTGAGACCCAGTACTTC	CASSQLAGSETQYF
15	TRBJ2-2	few	TRBV7-2	.	TGTGCCAGCAGCTTAACTGGGGGGCTTACCGGGGAGCTGTTTTTT	CASSLTGGLTGELFF
16	TRBJ2-1	few	TRBV7-3	TRBD2	TGTGCCAGCAGCCTCGGGTCTAGCGGTTCCTACAATGAGCAGTTCTTC	CASSLGSSGSYNEQFF
13	TRBJ1-1	.	TRBV3-1	.	TGTGCCAGCAGCCAAGGGGACGTCACTGAAGCTTTCTTT	CASSQGDVTEAFF
15	TRBJ2-3	.	TRBV28	TRBD1	TGTGCCAGCAGGTTCCGGGACAGGGGGAATATGGCGCAGTATTTT	CASRFRDRGNMAQYF